This T cell receptor (beta chain) was observed in a study of blood T cell repertoires in COVID-19. Those enrolled, adults aged roughly 18 to 100 years, came from under 25 US areas. Cohorts were based on clinical histories the participants reported. Sequenced by immunoSEQ multiplex PCR; TCRdb stores in-frame clones only, minus some. This sample has a few hundred thousand clones, with over 75% found just once. V was pared by 2 bases and J by 0 bases, with 12 bases between. The length of the CDR3 is 16 residues. Germline V gene sequence: CDR1 SGHNT, CDR2 YYREEE (reference sequence). The clonotype comes from a man aged 35 to 55 in a cohort exposed to, infected with or recovered from COVID-19 (not recorded which). The rearrangement links TRBV5-4 to TRBJ1-3; D may be TRBD1 (5 bases). The sample was PBMCs or T cells enriched from blood (not recorded which). CDR3 sequence: CASSFSTASSGNTIYF. The CDR3 DNA follows: TGTGCCAGCAGCTTTTCGACAGCCAGCTCTGGAAACACCATATATTTT. Based on the CDR3 plus reference TRBV5-4 and TRBJ1-3, the full variable domain is ETGVTQSPTHLIKTRGQQVTLRCSSQSGHNTVSWYQQALGQGPQFIFQYYREEENGRGNFPPRFSGLQFPNYSSELNVNALELDDSALYLCASSFSTASSGNTIYFGEGSWLTVV.